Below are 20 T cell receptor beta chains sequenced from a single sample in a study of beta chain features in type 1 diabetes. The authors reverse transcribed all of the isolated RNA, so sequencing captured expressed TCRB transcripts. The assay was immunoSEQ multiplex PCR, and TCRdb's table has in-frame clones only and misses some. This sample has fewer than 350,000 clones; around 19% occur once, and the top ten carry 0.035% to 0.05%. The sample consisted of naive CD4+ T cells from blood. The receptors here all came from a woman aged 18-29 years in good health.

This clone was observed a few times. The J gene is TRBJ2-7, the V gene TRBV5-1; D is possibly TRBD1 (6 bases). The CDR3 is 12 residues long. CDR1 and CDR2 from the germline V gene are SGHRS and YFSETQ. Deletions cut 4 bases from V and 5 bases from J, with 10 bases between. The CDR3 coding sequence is TGCGCCAGCAGCATCACAGGGCACGAGCAGTACTTC. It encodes CASSITGHEQYF.

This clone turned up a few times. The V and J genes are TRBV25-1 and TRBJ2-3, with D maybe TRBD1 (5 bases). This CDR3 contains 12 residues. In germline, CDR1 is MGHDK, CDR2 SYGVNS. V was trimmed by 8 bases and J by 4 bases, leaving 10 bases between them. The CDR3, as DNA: TGTGCCAGCCATTCCAGGGCAGATACGCAGTATTTT. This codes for CASHSRADTQYF.

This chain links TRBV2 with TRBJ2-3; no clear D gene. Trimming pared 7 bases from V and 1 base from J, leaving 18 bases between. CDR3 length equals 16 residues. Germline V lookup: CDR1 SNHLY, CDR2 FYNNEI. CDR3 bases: TGTGCCAGCACTTCGACGTACCTACGGGGCACAGATACGCAGTATTTT. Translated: CASTSTYLRGTDTQYF.

CDR3 region: CASRQPGGYGYTF. CDR3 bases: TGTGCCAGCAGACAACCAGGGGGCTATGGCTACACCTTC. The chain couples TRBV11-2 to TRBJ1-2; 7 nucleotides line up with TRBD1. The CDR3 runs to 13 residues. The germline V gene encodes CDR1 SGHAT and CDR2 FQNNGV. V lost 6 bases to trimming and J lost 4 bases; unmatched junction nucleotides: 5.

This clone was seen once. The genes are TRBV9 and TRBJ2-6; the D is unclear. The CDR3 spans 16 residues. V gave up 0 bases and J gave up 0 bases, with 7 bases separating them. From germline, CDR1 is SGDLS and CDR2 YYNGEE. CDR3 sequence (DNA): TGTGCCAGCAGCGTAGGAGGCAGCTCTGGGGCCAACGTCCTGACTTTC. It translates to CASSVGGSSGANVLTF.

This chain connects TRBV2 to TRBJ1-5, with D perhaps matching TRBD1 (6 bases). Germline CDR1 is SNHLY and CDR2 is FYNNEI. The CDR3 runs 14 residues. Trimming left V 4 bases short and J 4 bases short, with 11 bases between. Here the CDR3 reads CASSGQVRNQPQHF. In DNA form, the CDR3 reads TGTGCCAGCAGTGGACAGGTTAGAAATCAGCCCCAGCATTTT.

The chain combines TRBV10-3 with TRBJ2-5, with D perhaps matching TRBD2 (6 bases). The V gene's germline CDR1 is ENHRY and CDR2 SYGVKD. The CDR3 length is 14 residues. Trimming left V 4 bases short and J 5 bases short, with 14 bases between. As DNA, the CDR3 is TGTGCCATCAGTGCCGTACGCGGGATGGAGACCCAGTACTTC. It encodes CAISAVRGMETQYF.

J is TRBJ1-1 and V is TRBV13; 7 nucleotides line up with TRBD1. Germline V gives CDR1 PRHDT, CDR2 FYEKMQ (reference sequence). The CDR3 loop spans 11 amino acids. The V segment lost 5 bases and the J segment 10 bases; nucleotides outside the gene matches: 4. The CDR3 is CASSGGQPAFF. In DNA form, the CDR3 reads TGTGCCAGCAGCGGGGGACAGCCAGCTTTCTTT. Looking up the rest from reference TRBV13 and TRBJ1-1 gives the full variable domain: AAGVIQSPRHLIKEKRETATLKCYPIPRHDTVYWYQQGPGQDPQFLISFYEKMQSDKGSIPDRFSAQQFSDYHSELNMSSLELGDSALYFCASSGGQPAFFGQGTRLTVV.

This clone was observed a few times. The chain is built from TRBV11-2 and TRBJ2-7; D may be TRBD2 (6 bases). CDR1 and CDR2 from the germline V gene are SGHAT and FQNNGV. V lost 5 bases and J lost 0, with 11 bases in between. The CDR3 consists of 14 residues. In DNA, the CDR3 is TGTGCCAGCAGCCTCCGGGACTTCTCCTACGAGCAGTACTTC. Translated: CASSLRDFSYEQYF.

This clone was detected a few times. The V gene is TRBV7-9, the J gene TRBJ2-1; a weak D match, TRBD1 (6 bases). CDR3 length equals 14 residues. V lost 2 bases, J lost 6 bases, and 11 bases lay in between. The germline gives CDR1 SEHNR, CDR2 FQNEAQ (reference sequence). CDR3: CASSLRRGGNEQFF. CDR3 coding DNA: TGTGCCAGCAGCTTACGCAGGGGTGGCAATGAGCAGTTCTTC.

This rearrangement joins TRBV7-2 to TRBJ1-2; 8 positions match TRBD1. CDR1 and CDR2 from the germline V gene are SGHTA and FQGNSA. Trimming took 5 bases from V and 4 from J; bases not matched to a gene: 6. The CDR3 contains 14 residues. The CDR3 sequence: CASSVRDRSYGYTF. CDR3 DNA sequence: TGTGCCAGCAGCGTTCGGGACAGGTCCTATGGCTACACCTTC.

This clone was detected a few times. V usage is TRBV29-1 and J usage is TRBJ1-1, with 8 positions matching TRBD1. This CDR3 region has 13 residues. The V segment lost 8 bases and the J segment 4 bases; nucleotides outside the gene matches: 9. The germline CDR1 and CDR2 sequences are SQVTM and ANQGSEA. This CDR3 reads CSIAQGTGTEAFF. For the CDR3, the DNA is TGCAGCATAGCACAGGGGACAGGCACTGAAGCTTTCTTT. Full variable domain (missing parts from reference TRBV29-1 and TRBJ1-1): SAVISQKPSRDICQRGTSLTIQCQVDSQVTMMFWYRQQPGQSLTLIATANQGSEATYESGFVIDKFPISRPNLTFSTLTVSNMSPEDSSIYLCSIAQGTGTEAFFGQGTRLTVV.

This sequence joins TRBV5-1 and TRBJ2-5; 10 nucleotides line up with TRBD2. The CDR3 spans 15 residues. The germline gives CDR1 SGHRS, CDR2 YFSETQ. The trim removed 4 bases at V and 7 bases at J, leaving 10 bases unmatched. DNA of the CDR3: TGCGCCAGCAGCCTCCAGCGGGAGGGCCGAGGGACCCAGTACTTC. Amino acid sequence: CASSLQREGRGTQYF. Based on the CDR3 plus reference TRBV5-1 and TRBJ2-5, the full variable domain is KAGVTQTPRYLIKTRGQQVTLSCSPISGHRSVSWYQQTPGQGLQFLFEYFSETQRNKGNFPGRFSGRQFSNSRSEMNVSTLELGDSALYLCASSLQREGRGTQYFGPGTRLLVL.

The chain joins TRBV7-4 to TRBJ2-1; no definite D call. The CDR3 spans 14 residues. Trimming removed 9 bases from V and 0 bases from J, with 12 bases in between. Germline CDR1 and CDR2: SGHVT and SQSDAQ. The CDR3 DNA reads TGTGCCAGTGGAGCTGTTAGCTCCTACAATGAGCAGTTCTTC. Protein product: CASGAVSSYNEQFF.

CDR3 in amino acids: CASGGMGQGGETQYF. CDR3 nucleotide sequence: TGTGCCAGCGGGGGGATGGGACAGGGCGGGGAGACCCAGTACTTC. The chain joins TRBV6-1 to TRBJ2-5; 9 positions agree with TRBD1. CDR3 size: 15 residues. The J segment lost 5 bases and the V segment lost 8 bases, leaving 12 bases of the junction unmatched. The germline gives CDR1 MNHNS, CDR2 SASEGT.

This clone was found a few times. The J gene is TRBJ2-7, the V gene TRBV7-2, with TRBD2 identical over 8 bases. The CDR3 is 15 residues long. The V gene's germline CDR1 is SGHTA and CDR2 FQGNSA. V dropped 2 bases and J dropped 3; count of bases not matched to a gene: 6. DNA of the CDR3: TGTGCCAGCAGCTTAAGGGCGGGAGGAAACTACGAGCAGTACTTC. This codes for CASSLRAGGNYEQYF.

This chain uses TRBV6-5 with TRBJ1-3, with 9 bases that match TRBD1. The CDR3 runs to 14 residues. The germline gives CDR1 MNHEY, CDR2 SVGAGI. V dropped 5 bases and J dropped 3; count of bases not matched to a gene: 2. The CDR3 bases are TGTGCCAGCAGTCGGGACAGGGATGGAAACACCATATATTTT. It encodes CASSRDRDGNTIYF.

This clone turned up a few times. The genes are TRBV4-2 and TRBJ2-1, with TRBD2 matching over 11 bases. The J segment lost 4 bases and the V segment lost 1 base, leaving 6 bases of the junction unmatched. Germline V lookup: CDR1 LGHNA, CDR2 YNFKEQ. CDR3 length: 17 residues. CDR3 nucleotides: TGTGCCAGCAGCCAAGGATCGGGGACTAGCGGATACAATGAGCAGTTCTTC. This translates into CASSQGSGTSGYNEQFF.

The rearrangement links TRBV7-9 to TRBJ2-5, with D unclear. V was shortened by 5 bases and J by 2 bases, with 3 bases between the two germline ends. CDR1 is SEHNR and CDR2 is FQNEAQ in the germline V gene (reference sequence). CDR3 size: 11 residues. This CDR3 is CASSIQETQYF. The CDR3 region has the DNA TGTGCCAGCAGCATACAAGAGACCCAGTACTTC.

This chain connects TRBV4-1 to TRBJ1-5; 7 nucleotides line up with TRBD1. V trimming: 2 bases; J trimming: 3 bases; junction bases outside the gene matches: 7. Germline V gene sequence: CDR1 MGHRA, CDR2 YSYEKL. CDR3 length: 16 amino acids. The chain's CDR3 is CASSQLPTGDNQPQHF. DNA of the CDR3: TGCGCCAGCAGCCAACTTCCTACAGGGGACAATCAGCCCCAGCATTTT.